This T cell receptor beta chain was profiled in a study of monozygotic twins with inflammatory bowel disease. Using the 5' RACE reads, TCRdb records one entry per CDR3 protein without DNA. The listing contains approximately 160,000 distinct CDR3 sequences. CDR1 and CDR2 (germline): SEHNR, FQNEAQ (reference sequence). The CDR3 is 11 residues long. Material: blood. The source is a human donor with ulcerative colitis or Crohn's disease, or a healthy co-twin of an affected twin (not recorded which). The chain carries TRBV7-9 and TRBJ2-5; TCRdb proposes TRBD1, but this gene call is untestable without DNA. CDR3 amino acids: CASKTGETQYF.